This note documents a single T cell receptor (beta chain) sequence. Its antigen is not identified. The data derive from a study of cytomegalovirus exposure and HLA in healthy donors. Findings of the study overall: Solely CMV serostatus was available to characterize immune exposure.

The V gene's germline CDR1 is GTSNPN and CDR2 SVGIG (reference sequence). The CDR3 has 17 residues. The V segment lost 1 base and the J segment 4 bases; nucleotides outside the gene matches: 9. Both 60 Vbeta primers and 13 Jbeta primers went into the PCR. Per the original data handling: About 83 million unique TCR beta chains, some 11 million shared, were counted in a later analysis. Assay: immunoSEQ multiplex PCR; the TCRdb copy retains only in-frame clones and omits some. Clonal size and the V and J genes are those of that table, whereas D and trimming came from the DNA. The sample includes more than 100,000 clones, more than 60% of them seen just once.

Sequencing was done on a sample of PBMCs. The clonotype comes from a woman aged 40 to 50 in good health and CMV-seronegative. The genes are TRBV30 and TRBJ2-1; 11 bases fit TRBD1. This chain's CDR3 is CAWSAALRDRGYNEQFF. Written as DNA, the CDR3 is TGTGCCTGGAGTGCGGCTCTCCGGGACAGGGGGTACAATGAGCAGTTCTTC.